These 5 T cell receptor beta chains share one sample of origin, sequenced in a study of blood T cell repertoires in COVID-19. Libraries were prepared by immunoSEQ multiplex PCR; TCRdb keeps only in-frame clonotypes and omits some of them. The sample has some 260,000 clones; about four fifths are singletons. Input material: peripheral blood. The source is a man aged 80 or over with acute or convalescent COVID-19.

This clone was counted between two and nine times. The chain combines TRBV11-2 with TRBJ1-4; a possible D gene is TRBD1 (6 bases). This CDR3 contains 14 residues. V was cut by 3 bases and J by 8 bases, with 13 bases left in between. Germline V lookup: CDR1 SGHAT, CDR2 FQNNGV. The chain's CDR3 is CASSLGAVGEKLFF. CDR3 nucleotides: TGTGCCAGCAGCTTGGGGGCGGTGGGGGAAAAACTGTTTTTT.

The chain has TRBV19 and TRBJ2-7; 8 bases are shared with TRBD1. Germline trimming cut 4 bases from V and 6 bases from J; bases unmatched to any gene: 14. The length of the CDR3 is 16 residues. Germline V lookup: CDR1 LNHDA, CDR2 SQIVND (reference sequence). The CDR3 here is CASSKQGDLIGREQYF. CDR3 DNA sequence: TGTGCCAGTAGTAAACAGGGGGATCTTATCGGTCGCGAGCAGTACTTC.

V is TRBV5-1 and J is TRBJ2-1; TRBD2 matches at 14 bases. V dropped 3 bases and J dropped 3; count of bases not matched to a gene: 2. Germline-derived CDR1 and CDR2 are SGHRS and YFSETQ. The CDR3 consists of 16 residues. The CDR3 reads CASSYGLAGGYNEQFF. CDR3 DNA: TGCGCCAGCAGCTATGGACTAGCGGGAGGCTACAATGAGCAGTTCTTC.

The CDR3 spells CASSLGPGTGNQPQHF. CDR3 nucleotide sequence: TGTGCCAGCAGCTTAGGGCCGGGAACGGGCAATCAGCCCCAGCATTTT. V usage is TRBV7-6 and J usage is TRBJ1-5; no firm D call. V was pared by 1 base and J by 2 bases, with 12 bases between. The CDR3 is 16 amino acids. CDR1 and CDR2 (germline): SGHVS, FNYEAQ. Drawing the rest from reference TRBV7-6 and TRBJ1-5, the complete variable domain is GAGVSQSPRYKVTKRGQDVALRCDPISGHVSLYWYRQALGQGPEFLTYFNYEAQQDKSGLPNDRFSAERPEGSISTLTIQRTEQRDSAMYRCASSLGPGTGNQPQHFGDGTRLSIL.

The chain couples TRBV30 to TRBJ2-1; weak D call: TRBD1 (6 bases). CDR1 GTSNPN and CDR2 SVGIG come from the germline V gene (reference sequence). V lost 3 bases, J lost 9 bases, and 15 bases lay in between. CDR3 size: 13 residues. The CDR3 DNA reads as TGTGCCTGGAGGCAGGGGAATCGCGGTGAGCAGTTCTTC. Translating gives CAWRQGNRGEQFF.